This entry describes one T cell receptor beta chain. What it recognizes is unknown. The CDR3 runs 12 residues. Trimming left V 5 bases short and J 5 bases short, with 9 bases between. Per the germline V gene, CDR1 is MNHNS and CDR2 is SASEGT. The data were produced by immunoSEQ multiplex PCR, yet TCRdb's version contains in-frame clones alone and is incomplete. The sample lists roughly 72,000 clones, approximately 87% occurring once. The data belong to a study of T cells in localized non-small cell lung cancer. Study findings and constraints: Longer overall survival was associated with a higher density of T cells in the blood.

The V and J genes are TRBV6-1 and TRBJ1-1; D is unresolved. Here the sequenced sample was peripheral blood, taken before any cancer treatment. This TCR was recovered from an older male donor with stage III squamous cell lung carcinoma. CDR3 protein: CASSSSGTEAFF. DNA for the CDR3: TGTGCCAGCAGTAGTTCCGGGACTGAAGCTTTCTTT.